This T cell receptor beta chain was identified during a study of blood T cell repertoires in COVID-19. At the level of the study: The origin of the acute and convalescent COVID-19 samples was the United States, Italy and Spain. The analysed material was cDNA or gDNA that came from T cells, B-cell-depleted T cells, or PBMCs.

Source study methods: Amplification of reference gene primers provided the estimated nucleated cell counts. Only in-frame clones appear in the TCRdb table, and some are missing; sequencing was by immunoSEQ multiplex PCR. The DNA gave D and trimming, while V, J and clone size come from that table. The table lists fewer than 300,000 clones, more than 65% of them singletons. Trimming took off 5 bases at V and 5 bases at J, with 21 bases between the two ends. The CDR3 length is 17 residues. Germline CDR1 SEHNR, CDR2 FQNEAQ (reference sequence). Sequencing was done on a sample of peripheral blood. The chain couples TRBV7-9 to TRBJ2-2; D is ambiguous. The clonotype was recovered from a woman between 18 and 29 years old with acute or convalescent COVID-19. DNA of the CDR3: TGTGCCAGCAGCCAAGTGTCCCTCCAAAGCCCTACCGGGGAGCTGTTTTTT. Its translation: CASSQVSLQSPTGELFF.